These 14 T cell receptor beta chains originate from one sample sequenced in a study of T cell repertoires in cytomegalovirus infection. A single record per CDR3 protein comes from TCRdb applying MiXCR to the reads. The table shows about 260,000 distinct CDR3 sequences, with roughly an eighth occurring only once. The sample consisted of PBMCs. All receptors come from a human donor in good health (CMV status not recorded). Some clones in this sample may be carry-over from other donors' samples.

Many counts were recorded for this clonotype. The CDR3 sequence: CASTYSGDGYTF. The CDR3, as DNA: TGTGCCAGCACCTATTCGGGGGATGGCTACACCTTC. The chain carries TRBV12-3 or TRBV12-4 and TRBJ1-2; possible D gene TRBD1, 5 bases. V was trimmed by 7 bases and J by 6 bases, leaving 12 bases between them. CDR3 length: 12 amino acids.

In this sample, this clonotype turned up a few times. The CDR3 DNA reads TGCAGTGCTCCGACAGGGGGCGCAGCGTCCACTGAAGCTTTCTTT. It specifies CSAPTGGAASTEAFF. The V and J genes are TRBV20-1 and TRBJ1-1; 10 bases fit TRBD1. Germline values: CDR1 DFQATT, CDR2 SNEGSKA (reference sequence). J lost 4 bases, V lost 5 bases, and 10 bases had no gene match. CDR3 length equals 15 residues.

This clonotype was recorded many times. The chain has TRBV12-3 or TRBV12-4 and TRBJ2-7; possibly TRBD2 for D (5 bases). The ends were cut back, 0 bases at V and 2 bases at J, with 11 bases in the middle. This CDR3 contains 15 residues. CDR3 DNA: TGTGCCAGCAGTTTAGCTCGGAGCGGAGCCTACGAGCAGTACTTC. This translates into CASSLARSGAYEQYF.

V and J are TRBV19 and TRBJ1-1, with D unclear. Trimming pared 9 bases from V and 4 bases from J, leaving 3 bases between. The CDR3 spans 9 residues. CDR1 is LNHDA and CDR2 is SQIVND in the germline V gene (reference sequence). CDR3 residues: CASGTEAFF. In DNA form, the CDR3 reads TGTGCCAGCGGCACTGAAGCTTTCTTT.

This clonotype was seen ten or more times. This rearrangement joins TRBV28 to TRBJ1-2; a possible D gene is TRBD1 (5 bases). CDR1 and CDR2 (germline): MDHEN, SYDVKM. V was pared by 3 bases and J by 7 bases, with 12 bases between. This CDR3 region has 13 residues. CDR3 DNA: TGTGCCAGCAGTTTGGAGGGGTTCGGTGGCTACACCTTC. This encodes CASSLEGFGGYTF.

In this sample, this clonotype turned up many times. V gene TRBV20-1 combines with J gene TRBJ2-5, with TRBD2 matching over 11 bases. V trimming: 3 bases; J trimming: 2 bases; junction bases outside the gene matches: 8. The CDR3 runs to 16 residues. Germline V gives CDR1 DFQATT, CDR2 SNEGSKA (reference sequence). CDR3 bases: TGCAGTGCTAGTCACCTAGCGGGGGGACCACAAGAGACCCAGTACTTC. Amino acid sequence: CSASHLAGGPQETQYF.

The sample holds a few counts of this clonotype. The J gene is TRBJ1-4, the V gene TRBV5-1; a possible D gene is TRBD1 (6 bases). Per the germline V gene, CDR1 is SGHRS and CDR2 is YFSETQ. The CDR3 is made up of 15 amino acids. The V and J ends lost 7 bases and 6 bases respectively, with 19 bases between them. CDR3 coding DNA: TGCGCCAGCTCAACAGGGCAACGGGTGGATGAAAAACTGTTTTTT. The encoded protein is CASSTGQRVDEKLFF.

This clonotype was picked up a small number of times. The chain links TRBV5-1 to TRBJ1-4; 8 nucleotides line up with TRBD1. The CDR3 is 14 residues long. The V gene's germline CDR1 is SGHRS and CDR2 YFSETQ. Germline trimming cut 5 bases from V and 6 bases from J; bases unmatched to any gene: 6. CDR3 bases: TGCGCCAGCAGGATGGACAGGGACCATGAAAAACTGTTTTTT. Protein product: CASRMDRDHEKLFF.

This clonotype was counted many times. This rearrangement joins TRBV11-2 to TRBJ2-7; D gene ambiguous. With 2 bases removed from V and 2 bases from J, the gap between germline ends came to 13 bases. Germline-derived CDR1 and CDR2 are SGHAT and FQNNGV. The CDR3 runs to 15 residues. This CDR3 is CASSLLPGGAYEQYF. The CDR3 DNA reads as TGTGCCAGCAGCTTACTCCCTGGCGGAGCCTACGAGCAGTACTTC. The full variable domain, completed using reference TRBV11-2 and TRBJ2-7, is EAGVAQSPRYKIIEKRQSVAFWCNPISGHATLYWYQQILGQGPKLLIQFQNNGVVDDSQLPKDRFSAERLKGVDSTLKIQPAKLEDSAVYLCASSLLPGGAYEQYFGPGTRLTVT.

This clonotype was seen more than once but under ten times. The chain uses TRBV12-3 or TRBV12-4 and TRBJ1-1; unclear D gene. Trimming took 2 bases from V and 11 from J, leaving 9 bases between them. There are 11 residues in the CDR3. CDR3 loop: CASSLLGRAFF. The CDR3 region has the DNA TGTGCCAGCAGTTTACTGGGTCGCGCTTTCTTT.

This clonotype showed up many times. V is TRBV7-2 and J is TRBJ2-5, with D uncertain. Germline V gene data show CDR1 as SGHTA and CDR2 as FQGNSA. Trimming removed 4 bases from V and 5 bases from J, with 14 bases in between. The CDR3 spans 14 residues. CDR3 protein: CASSSSTGRETQYF. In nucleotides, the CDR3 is TGTGCCAGCAGCTCGTCGACTGGTCGGGAGACCCAGTACTTC.

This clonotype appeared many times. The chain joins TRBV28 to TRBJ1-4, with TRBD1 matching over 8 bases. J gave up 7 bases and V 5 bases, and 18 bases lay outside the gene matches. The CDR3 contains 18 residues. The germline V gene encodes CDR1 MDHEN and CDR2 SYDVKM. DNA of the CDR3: TGTGCCAGCAGTCCCGTCCCCTTCTCAGGGGGCCGAGTTGAAAAACTGTTTTTT. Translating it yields CASSPVPFSGGRVEKLFF.

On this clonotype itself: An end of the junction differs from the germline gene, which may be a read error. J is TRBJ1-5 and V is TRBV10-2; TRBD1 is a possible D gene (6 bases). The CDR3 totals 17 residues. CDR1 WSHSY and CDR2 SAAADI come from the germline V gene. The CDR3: CASSPTIRTVAQSAPAF. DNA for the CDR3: TGCGCCAGCAGTCCGACCATCCGGACAGTGGCGCAATCAGCCCCAGCATTT.

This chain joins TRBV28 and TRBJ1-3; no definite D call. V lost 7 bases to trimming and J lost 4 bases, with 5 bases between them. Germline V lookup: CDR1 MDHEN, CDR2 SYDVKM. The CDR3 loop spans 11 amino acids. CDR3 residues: CASKGGNTIYF. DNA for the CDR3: TGTGCCAGCAAAGGCGGAAACACCATATATTTT. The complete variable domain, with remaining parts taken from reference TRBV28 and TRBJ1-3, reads DVKVTQSSRYLVKRTGEKVFLECVQDMDHENMFWYRQDPGLGLRLIYFSYDVKMKEKGDIPEGYSVSREKKERFSLILESASTNQTSMYLCASKGGNTIYFGEGSWLTVV.